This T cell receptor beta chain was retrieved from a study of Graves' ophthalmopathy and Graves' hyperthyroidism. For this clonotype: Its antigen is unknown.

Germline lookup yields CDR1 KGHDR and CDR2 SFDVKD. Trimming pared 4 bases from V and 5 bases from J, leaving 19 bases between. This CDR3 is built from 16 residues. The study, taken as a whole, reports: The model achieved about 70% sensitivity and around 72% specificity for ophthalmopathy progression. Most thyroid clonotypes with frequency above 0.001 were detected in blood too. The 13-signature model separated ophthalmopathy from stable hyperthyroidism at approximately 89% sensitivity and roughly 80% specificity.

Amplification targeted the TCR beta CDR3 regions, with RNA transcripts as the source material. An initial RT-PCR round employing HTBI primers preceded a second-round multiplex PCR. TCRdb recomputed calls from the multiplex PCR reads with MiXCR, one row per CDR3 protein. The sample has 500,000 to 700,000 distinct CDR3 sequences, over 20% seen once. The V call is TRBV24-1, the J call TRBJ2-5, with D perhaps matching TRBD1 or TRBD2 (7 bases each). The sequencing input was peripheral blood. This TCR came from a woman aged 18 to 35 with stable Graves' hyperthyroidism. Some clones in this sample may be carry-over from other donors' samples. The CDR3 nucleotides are TGTGCCACCAGTGACCCGACAGGGAGGGGTGCGGAGACCCAGTACTTC. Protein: CATSDPTGRGAETQYF.